This TCR beta chain was captured in a study of beta chain features in type 1 diabetes. This clone was seen a few times. What it binds is unknown. Germline loops: CDR1 MNHNY, CDR2 SVGAGI (reference sequence). This CDR3 has 12 amino acids. Trimming shortened V by 2 bases and J by 4 bases, and 5 bases separated the two germline ends. Points from the study as a whole: High-TCR-expressing cells could be over-represented by cDNA sequencing.

Sequencing targeted expressed TCRB transcripts, as all isolated RNA had been reverse transcribed. The repertoire was sequenced with immunoSEQ multiplex PCR; TCRdb's copy has only in-frame clones and lacks some. This table has 600,000 to 650,000 clones, about a sixth appearing once. The chain joins TRBV6-6 to TRBJ2-5; D is unresolved. This receptor was taken from a man between 18 and 35 years old in good health. Sample: naive CD4+ T cells from blood. CDR3 amino acids: CASSYPRETQYF. The DNA for the CDR3 is TGTGCCAGCAGTTACCCCCGAGAGACCCAGTACTTC.